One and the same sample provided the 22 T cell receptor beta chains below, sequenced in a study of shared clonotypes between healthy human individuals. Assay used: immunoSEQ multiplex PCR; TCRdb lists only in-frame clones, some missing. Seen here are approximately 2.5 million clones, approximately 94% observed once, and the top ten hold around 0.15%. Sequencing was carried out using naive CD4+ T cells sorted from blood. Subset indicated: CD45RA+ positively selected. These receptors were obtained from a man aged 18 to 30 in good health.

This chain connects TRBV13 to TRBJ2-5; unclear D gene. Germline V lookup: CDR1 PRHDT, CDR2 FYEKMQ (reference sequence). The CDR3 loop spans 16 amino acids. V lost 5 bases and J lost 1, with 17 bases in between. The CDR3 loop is CASSPSVFSPQETQYF. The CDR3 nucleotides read TGTGCCAGCAGCCCCTCGGTGTTTTCGCCCCAAGAGACCCAGTACTTC.

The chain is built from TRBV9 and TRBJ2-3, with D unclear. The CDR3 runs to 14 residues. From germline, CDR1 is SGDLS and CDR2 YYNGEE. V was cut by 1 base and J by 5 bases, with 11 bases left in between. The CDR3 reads CASSVRTLGDTQYF. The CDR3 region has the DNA TGTGCCAGCAGCGTAAGAACTCTGGGAGATACGCAGTATTTT.

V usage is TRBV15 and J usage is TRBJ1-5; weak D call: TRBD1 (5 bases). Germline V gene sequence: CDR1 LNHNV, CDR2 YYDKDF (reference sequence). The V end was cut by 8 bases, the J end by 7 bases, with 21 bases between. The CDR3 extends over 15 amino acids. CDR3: CATGVEQGTIQPQHF. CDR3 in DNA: TGTGCCACCGGAGTCGAGCAGGGTACTATACAGCCCCAGCATTTT.

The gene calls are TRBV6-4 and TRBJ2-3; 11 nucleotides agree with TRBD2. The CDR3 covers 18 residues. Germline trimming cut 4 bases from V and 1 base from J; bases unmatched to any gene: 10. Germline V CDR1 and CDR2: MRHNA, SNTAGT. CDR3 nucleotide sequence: TGTGCCAGCAGTGGCCCGACTAGCGGGAAAACGGGCACAGATACGCAGTATTTT. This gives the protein CASSGPTSGKTGTDTQYF.

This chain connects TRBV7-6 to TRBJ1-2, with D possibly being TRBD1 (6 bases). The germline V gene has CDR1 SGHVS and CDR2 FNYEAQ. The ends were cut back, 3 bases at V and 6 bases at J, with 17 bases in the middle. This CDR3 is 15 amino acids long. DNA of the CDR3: TGTGCCAGCAGCTTGTTTTCCGGGGGCGGGAATGGCTACACCTTC. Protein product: CASSLFSGGGNGYTF.

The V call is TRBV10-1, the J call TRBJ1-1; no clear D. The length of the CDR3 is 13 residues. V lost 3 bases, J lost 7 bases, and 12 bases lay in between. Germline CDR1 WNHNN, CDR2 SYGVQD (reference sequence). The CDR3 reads CASSELQSGEAFF. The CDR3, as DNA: TGCGCCAGCAGTGAACTACAGTCCGGTGAAGCTTTCTTT.

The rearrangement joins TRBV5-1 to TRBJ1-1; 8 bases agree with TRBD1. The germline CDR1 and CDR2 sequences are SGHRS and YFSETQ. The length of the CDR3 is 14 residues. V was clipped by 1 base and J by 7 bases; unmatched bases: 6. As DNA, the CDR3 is TGCGCCAGCAGCTTGACAGGGGGTCCCTTTGAAGCTTTCTTT. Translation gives CASSLTGGPFEAFF.

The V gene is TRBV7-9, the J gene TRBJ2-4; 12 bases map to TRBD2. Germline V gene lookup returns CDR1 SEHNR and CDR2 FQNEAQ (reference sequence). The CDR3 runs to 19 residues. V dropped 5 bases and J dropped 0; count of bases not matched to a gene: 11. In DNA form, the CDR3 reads TGTGCCAGCAGCCCGGACGGACTAGCGGGACAACTAGCCAAAAACATTCAGTACTTC. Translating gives CASSPDGLAGQLAKNIQYF.

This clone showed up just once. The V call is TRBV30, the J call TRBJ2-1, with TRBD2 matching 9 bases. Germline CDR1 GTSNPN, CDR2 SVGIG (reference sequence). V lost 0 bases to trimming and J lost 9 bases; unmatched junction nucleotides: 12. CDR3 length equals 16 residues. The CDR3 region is CAWSVRVAAGGGEQFF. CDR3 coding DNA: TGTGCCTGGAGTGTAAGAGTGGCAGCGGGAGGTGGTGAGCAGTTCTTC.

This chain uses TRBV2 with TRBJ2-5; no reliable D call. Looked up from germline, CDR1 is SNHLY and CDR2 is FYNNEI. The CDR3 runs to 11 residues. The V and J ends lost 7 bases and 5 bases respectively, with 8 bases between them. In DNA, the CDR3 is TGTGCCAGCACCTACACCGAGACCCAGTACTTC. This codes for CASTYTETQYF.

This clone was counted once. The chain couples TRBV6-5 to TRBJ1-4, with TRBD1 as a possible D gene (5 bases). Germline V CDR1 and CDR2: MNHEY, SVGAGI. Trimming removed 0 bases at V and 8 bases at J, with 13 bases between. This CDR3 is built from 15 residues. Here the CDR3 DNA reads TGTGCCAGCAGTTACTCTAGGGGTTTAGGCGAAAAACTGTTTTTT. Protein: CASSYSRGLGEKLFF.

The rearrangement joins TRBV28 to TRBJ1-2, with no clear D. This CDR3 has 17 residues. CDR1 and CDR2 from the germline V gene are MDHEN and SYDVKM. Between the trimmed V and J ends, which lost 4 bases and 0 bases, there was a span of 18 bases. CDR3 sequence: CASSSPVGRSANYGYTF. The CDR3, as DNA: TGTGCCAGCAGTTCTCCCGTTGGGCGGTCAGCTAACTATGGCTACACCTTC.

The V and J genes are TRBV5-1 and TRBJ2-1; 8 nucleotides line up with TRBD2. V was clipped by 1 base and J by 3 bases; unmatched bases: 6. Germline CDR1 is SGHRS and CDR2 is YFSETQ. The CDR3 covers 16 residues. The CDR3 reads CASSLSGLAGYNEQFF. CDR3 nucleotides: TGCGCCAGCAGCTTGAGTGGGCTAGCGGGCTACAATGAGCAGTTCTTC. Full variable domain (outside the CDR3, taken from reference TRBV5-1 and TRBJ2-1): KAGVTQTPRYLIKTRGQQVTLSCSPISGHRSVSWYQQTPGQGLQFLFEYFSETQRNKGNFPGRFSGRQFSNSRSEMNVSTLELGDSALYLCASSLSGLAGYNEQFFGPGTRLTVL.

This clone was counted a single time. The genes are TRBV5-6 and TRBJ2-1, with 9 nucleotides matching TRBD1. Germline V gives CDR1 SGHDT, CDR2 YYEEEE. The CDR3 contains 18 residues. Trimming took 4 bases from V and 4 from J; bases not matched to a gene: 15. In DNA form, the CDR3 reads TGTGCCAGCAGCCACCCGTCGACCCCGGGACAGGGTTACAATGAGCAGTTCTTC. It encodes CASSHPSTPGQGYNEQFF.

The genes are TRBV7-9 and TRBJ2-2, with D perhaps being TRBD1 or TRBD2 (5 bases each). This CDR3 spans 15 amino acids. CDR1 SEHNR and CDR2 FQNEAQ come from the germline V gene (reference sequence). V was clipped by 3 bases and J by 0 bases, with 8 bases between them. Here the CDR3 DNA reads TGTGCCAGCAGCTTGTGGGACCCGAACACCGGGGAGCTGTTTTTT. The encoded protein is CASSLWDPNTGELFF.

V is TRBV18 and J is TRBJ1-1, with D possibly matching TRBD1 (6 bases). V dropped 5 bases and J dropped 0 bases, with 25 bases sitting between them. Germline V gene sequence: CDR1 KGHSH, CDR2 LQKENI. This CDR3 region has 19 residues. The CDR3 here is CASSSEAQGNLGMNTEAFF. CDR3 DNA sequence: TGTGCCAGCTCATCGGAGGCACAGGGAAATCTGGGTATGAACACTGAAGCTTTCTTT.

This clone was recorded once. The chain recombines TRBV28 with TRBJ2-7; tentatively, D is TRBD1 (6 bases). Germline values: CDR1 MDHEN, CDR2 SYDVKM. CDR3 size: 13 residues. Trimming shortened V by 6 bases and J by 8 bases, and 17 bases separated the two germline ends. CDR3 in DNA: TGTGCCAGCAGCGTAGGGGGAGAGATCAAGCAGTACTTC. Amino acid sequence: CASSVGGEIKQYF.

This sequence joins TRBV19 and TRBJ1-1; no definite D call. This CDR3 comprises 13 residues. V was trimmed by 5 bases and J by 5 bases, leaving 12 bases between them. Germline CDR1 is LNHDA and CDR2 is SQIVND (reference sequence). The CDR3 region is CASSPPGRTEAFF. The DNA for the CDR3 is TGTGCCAGTAGTCCTCCGGGCAGAACTGAAGCTTTCTTT.

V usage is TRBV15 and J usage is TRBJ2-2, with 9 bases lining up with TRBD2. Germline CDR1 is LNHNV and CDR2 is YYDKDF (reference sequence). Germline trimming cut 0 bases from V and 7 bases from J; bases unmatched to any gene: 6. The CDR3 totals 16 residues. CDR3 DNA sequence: TGTGCCACCAGCAGAGATTTTATACTAGCGGGCGGGGAGCTGTTTTTT. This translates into CATSRDFILAGGELFF.

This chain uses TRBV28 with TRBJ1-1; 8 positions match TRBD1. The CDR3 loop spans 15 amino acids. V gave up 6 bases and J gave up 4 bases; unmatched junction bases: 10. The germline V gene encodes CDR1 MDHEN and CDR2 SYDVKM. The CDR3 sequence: CASRRQTGVTTEAFF. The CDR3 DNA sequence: TGTGCCAGCAGGCGACAGACAGGGGTTACCACTGAAGCTTTCTTT.

DNA of the CDR3: TGTGCCAGTACCTTATCCGGGGGGCCCTACGAGCAGTACTTC. Protein: CASTLSGGPYEQYF. This rearrangement joins TRBV19 to TRBJ2-7; TRBD2 might be the D (7 bases). V was pared by 7 bases and J by 2 bases, with 15 bases between. Germline values: CDR1 LNHDA, CDR2 SQIVND (reference sequence). There are 14 residues in the CDR3.

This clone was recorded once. As DNA, the CDR3 is TGTGCCAGCAGTGAAAGACCTCTGGGAAATATCTATAATTCACCCCTCCACTTT. Its translation is CASSERPLGNIYNSPLHF. The chain uses TRBV6-1 and TRBJ1-6; D gene unclear. Trimming took off 2 bases at V and 3 bases at J, with 17 bases between the two ends. This CDR3 has 18 amino acids. The V gene's germline CDR1 is MNHNS and CDR2 SASEGT.